This T cell receptor beta chain is from a study of blood T cell repertoires in COVID-19. Profiling relied on immunoSEQ multiplex PCR, and the TCRdb table lists in-frame clones only, not all of them. The table includes roughly 130,000 clones, approximately 80% detected once. Germline loops: CDR1 SGHVS, CDR2 FNYEAQ. CDR3 length: 15 residues. V was clipped by 2 bases and J by 7 bases, with 14 bases between them. J is TRBJ2-2 and V is TRBV7-6, with a possible D match to TRBD1 (5 bases). Material for sequencing was peripheral blood. This clonotype was sampled from a woman aged 55-69 years with acute or convalescent COVID-19. The CDR3 DNA sequence: TGTGCCAGCAGCTTACTGTGGGGCCCGGACGGGGAGCTGTTTTTT. It codes for CASSLLWGPDGELFF.